This T cell receptor beta chain was recorded in a study of blood T cell repertoires in COVID-19. Germline CDR1 reads MNHEY; CDR2 reads SMNVEV (reference sequence). The CDR3 extends over 14 amino acids. The V and J ends lost 6 bases and 9 bases, in that order; junction bases with no gene match: 7. Clones were read by immunoSEQ multiplex PCR, and TCRdb kept only the in-frame ones, dropping some. The data show 150,000 to 180,000 clones, about 90% seen once. The sequence was collected from a man aged 50 to 59 with acute or convalescent COVID-19. This chain links TRBV27 with TRBJ2-1; 11 nucleotides align to TRBD2. Sequences were obtained from peripheral blood. The CDR3 region has the DNA TGTGCCAGCAGCCCCGGGACTAGCGGATTTGAGCAGTTCTTC. Translation: CASSPGTSGFEQFF.